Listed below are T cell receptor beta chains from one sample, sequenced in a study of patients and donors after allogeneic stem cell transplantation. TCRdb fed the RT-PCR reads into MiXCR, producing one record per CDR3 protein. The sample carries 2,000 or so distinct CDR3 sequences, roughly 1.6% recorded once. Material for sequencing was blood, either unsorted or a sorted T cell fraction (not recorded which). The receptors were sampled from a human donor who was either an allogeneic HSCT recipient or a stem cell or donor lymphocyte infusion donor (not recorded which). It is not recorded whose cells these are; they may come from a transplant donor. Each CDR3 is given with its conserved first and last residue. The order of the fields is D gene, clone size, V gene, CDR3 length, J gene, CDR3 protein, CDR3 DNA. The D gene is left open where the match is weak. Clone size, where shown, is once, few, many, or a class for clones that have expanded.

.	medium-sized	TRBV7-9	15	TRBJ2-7	CASSSWDNRRLEQYF	TGTGCCAGCAGCTCATGGGACAACAGGCGTTTGGAGCAGTACTTC
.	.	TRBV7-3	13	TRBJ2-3	CASSPEYVGTQYF	TGTGCCAGCAGCCCCGAATACGTGGGTACGCAGTATTTT
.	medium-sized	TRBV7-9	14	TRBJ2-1	CASTGWRAKNEQFF	TGTGCCAGCACAGGTTGGCGGGCCAAGAATGAGCAGTTCTTC
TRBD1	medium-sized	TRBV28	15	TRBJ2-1	CASSLRGRSRNEQFF	TGTGCCAGCAGTTTGAGGGGGCGGTCTAGGAATGAGCAGTTCTTC
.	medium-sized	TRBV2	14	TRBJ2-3	CASSPISGPDTQYF	TGTGCCAGCAGCCCCATCTCAGGACCAGATACGCAGTATTTT
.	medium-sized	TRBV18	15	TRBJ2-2	CASSPLAGDTGELFF	TGTGCCAGCTCACCACTAGCCGGGGACACCGGGGAGCTGTTTTTT
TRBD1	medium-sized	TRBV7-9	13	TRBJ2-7	CASRRTGAYEQYF	TGTGCCAGCAGAAGGACAGGAGCCTACGAGCAGTACTTC
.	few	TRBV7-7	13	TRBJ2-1	CASSLAGAAEQFF	TGTGCTAGCAGTCTTGCAGGGGCCGCTGAGCAGTTCTTC
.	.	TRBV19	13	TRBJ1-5	CASSPFLGVPQHF	TGTGCCAGTAGTCCCTTTTTGGGGGTGCCCCAGCATTTT
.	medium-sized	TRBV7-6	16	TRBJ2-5	CASSLGSGLVRETQYF	TGTGCCAGCAGCTTAGGGTCCGGACTCGTTAGGGAGACCCAGTACTTC
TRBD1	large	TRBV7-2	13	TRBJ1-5	CASSLADREAQHF	TGTGCCAGCAGCTTAGCCGACAGGGAGGCCCAGCATTTT